Listed below are T cell receptor beta chains from one sample, sequenced in a study of early T cells in non-severe SARS-CoV-2 infection. TCRdb re-analysed the 5' RACE reads in MiXCR, keeping a single row per CDR3 protein. The table includes roughly 40,000 distinct CDR3 sequences, 4.7% detected once. The material sequenced was whole blood. The receptor set was obtained from an adult who was a healthcare worker with PCR-confirmed SARS-CoV-2 infection or an uninfected control (not recorded which). The CDR3 runs from the conserved cysteine through the conserved F or W. D genes are given only for firm matches. Not all rows give a size; the values are once, few, many and, for expanded clones, a class.

V gene: TRBV7-9; clone size: few; J gene: TRBJ1-5; D gene: -; CDR3 protein: CASSPPAEKGNQPQHF; CDR3 DNA: TGTGCCAGCAGCCCCCCGGCGGAAAAAGGCAATCAGCCCCAGCATTTT
V gene: TRBV18; clone size: many; J gene: TRBJ2-7; D gene: TRBD1; CDR3 protein: CASRTGTHYEQYF; CDR3 DNA: TGTGCCAGCCGGACAGGGACCCACTACGAGCAGTACTTC
V gene: TRBV7-9; clone size: many; J gene: TRBJ2-3; D gene: TRBD1; CDR3 protein: CASSSRGTGTDTQYF; CDR3 DNA: TGTGCCAGCAGCTCTAGGGGGACAGGCACAGATACGCAGTATTTT
V gene: TRBV7-6; clone size: -; J gene: TRBJ1-3; D gene: -; CDR3 protein: CASSSGIGNTIYF; CDR3 DNA: TGTGCCAGCAGCTCGGGGATCGGAAACACCATATATTTT
V gene: TRBV4-3; clone size: many; J gene: TRBJ1-4; D gene: TRBD1; CDR3 protein: CASSQDGSGQGYEKLFF; CDR3 DNA: TGCGCCAGCAGCCAAGATGGGTCGGGACAGGGCTATGAAAAACTGTTTTTT
V gene: TRBV4-3; clone size: many; J gene: TRBJ2-2; D gene: -; CDR3 protein: CASSKGPSRTGELFF; CDR3 DNA: TGCGCCAGCAGCAAGGGACCCTCAAGGACCGGGGAGCTGTTTTTT
V gene: TRBV15; clone size: -; J gene: TRBJ2-3; D gene: -; CDR3 protein: CATSRGSGSTDTQYF; CDR3 DNA: TGTGCCACCAGCAGAGGAAGCGGGAGCACAGATACGCAGTATTTT
V gene: TRBV6-1; clone size: few; J gene: TRBJ2-7; D gene: TRBD1; CDR3 protein: CASTQTGGAYYEQYF; CDR3 DNA: TGTGCCAGCACCCAGACAGGGGGCGCGTACTACGAGCAGTACTTC
V gene: TRBV7-8; clone size: -; J gene: TRBJ1-4; D gene: -; CDR3 protein: CASSILVGEKLFF; CDR3 DNA: TGTGCCAGCAGCATACTCGTTGGCGAAAAACTGTTTTTT
V gene: TRBV20-1; clone size: -; J gene: TRBJ2-7; D gene: -; CDR3 protein: CSARDQQSSYEQYF; CDR3 DNA: TGCAGTGCTAGAGATCAGCAGAGCTCCTACGAGCAGTACTTC
V gene: TRBV3-1; clone size: many; J gene: TRBJ2-3; D gene: TRBD1; CDR3 protein: CASSPPRTGGTDTQYF; CDR3 DNA: TGTGCCAGCAGCCCCCCGAGGACAGGGGGCACAGATACGCAGTATTTT
V gene: TRBV7-2; clone size: few; J gene: TRBJ2-3; D gene: -; CDR3 protein: CASSPEPHTDTQYF; CDR3 DNA: TGTGCCAGCAGCCCTGAACCACACACAGATACGCAGTATTTT
V gene: TRBV7-2; clone size: -; J gene: TRBJ2-1; D gene: -; CDR3 protein: CASSPRDRINEQFF; CDR3 DNA: TGTGCCAGCAGCCCCCGAGACAGGATCAATGAGCAGTTCTTC
V gene: TRBV5-4; clone size: -; J gene: TRBJ1-6; D gene: -; CDR3 protein: CASSLAPLGNSPLHF; CDR3 DNA: TGTGCCAGCAGCTTGGCGCCCCTGGGTAATTCACCCCTCCACTTT
V gene: TRBV2; clone size: -; J gene: TRBJ2-1; D gene: -; CDR3 protein: CASKEAGVKYNEQFF; CDR3 DNA: TGTGCCAGCAAAGAGGCAGGGGTAAAATACAATGAGCAGTTCTTC
V gene: TRBV18; clone size: many; J gene: TRBJ1-1; D gene: -; CDR3 protein: CASSPSATNTEAFF; CDR3 DNA: TGTGCCAGCTCACCATCAGCAACGAACACTGAAGCTTTCTTT
V gene: TRBV5-5; clone size: many; J gene: TRBJ2-6; D gene: -; CDR3 protein: CASLGQAGANVLIF; CDR3 DNA: TGTGCCAGCTTGGGGCAGGCTGGGGCCAACGTCCTGATTTTC
V gene: TRBV11-2; clone size: many; J gene: TRBJ2-1; D gene: TRBD2; CDR3 protein: CASSRTSGSANEQFF; CDR3 DNA: TGTGCCAGCAGTCGGACTAGCGGGAGTGCAAATGAGCAGTTCTTC
V gene: TRBV11-2; clone size: many; J gene: TRBJ2-1; D gene: -; CDR3 protein: CASSSYPRQDGTAYNEQFF; CDR3 DNA: TGTGCCAGCAGCTCTTATCCTAGACAGGACGGTACAGCCTACAATGAGCAGTTCTTC
V gene: TRBV20-1; clone size: many; J gene: TRBJ1-1; D gene: -; CDR3 protein: CSVPTPGNTEAFF; CDR3 DNA: TGCAGTGTTCCAACCCCAGGGAACACTGAAGCTTTCTTT
V gene: TRBV12-3/TRBV12-4; clone size: many; J gene: TRBJ1-2; D gene: -; CDR3 protein: CASSPSDLGARGYTF; CDR3 DNA: TGTGCCAGCAGCCCGTCGGATTTAGGGGCGCGTGGCTACACCTTC
V gene: TRBV20-1; clone size: few; J gene: TRBJ2-7; D gene: -; CDR3 protein: CSATTSGYLEVGEQYF; CDR3 DNA: TGCAGTGCTACTACTTCCGGGTACCTCGAAGTAGGCGAGCAGTACTTC
V gene: TRBV6-5; clone size: many; J gene: TRBJ2-3; D gene: -; CDR3 protein: CASSYSALTTSTDTQYF; CDR3 DNA: TGTGCCAGCAGTTACTCTGCTCTAACGACTAGCACAGATACGCAGTATTTT
V gene: TRBV5-1; clone size: few; J gene: TRBJ1-1; D gene: TRBD1; CDR3 protein: CASSMGQPGAEAFF; CDR3 DNA: TGCGCCAGCAGCATGGGACAGCCGGGGGCTGAAGCTTTCTTT
V gene: TRBV20-1; clone size: -; J gene: TRBJ2-7; D gene: -; CDR3 protein: CSALVGSFPYEQYF; CDR3 DNA: TGCAGTGCGCTCGTAGGGAGCTTCCCCTACGAGCAGTACTTC
V gene: TRBV6-5; clone size: many; J gene: TRBJ2-7; D gene: TRBD1; CDR3 protein: CASSDRGRLEQYF; CDR3 DNA: TGTGCCAGCAGTGACAGGGGGCGACTCGAGCAGTACTTC
V gene: TRBV6-5; clone size: many; J gene: TRBJ2-7; D gene: TRBD2; CDR3 protein: CASSYHRLAGGLSYEQYF; CDR3 DNA: TGTGCCAGCAGTTACCATCGACTAGCGGGGGGGCTATCCTACGAGCAGTACTTC
V gene: TRBV12-3/TRBV12-4; clone size: many; J gene: TRBJ2-7; D gene: -; CDR3 protein: CASSNSGWEQYF; CDR3 DNA: TGTGCCAGCAGCAATTCAGGGTGGGAGCAGTACTTC
V gene: TRBV7-2; clone size: few; J gene: TRBJ2-2; D gene: -; CDR3 protein: CASRPGTTNTGELFF; CDR3 DNA: TGTGCCAGCAGACCCGGGACAACGAACACCGGGGAGCTGTTTTTT
V gene: TRBV2; clone size: medium-sized; J gene: TRBJ1-4; D gene: -; CDR3 protein: CASTPYATNEKLFF; CDR3 DNA: TGTGCCAGCACTCCTTATGCAACTAATGAAAAACTGTTTTTT
V gene: TRBV3-1; clone size: many; J gene: TRBJ2-7; D gene: -; CDR3 protein: CASSQAGGAEQYF; CDR3 DNA: TGTGCCAGCAGCCAAGCTGGGGGTGCCGAGCAGTACTTC
V gene: TRBV29-1; clone size: many; J gene: TRBJ2-5; D gene: TRBD2; CDR3 protein: CSVGTGGKETQYF; CDR3 DNA: TGCAGCGTTGGTACGGGGGGGAAAGAGACCCAGTACTTC
V gene: TRBV25-1; clone size: many; J gene: TRBJ2-5; D gene: TRBD2; CDR3 protein: CASSSQPTGGQTQYF; CDR3 DNA: TGTGCCAGCAGTTCCCAACCGACGGGAGGTCAGACCCAGTACTTC
V gene: TRBV5-1; clone size: -; J gene: TRBJ1-1; D gene: -; CDR3 protein: CASSAGVSYTEAFF; CDR3 DNA: TGCGCCAGCAGCGCAGGGGTTTCCTACACTGAAGCTTTCTTT
V gene: TRBV11-2; clone size: many; J gene: TRBJ1-1; D gene: -; CDR3 protein: CASSWDAMNTEAFF; CDR3 DNA: TGTGCCAGCAGCTGGGACGCAATGAACACTGAAGCTTTCTTT
V gene: TRBV6-5; clone size: many; J gene: TRBJ1-3; D gene: TRBD1; CDR3 protein: CASSYGQGEIGNTIYF; CDR3 DNA: TGTGCCAGCAGTTACGGACAGGGGGAAATCGGAAACACCATATATTTT
V gene: TRBV3-1; clone size: -; J gene: TRBJ1-1; D gene: -; CDR3 protein: CASRGNGKPNTEAFF; CDR3 DNA: TGTGCCAGCAGGGGGAACGGGAAACCTAACACTGAAGCTTTCTTT
V gene: TRBV11-2; clone size: -; J gene: TRBJ2-3; D gene: -; CDR3 protein: CASSFRDSTDTQYF; CDR3 DNA: TGTGCCAGCAGCTTCCGGGACAGCACAGATACGCAGTATTTT
V gene: TRBV27; clone size: many; J gene: TRBJ1-2; D gene: -; CDR3 protein: CASSWSSNYGYTF; CDR3 DNA: TGTGCCAGCAGCTGGTCGTCGAACTATGGCTACACCTTC
V gene: TRBV4-2; clone size: many; J gene: TRBJ2-1; D gene: -; CDR3 protein: CASSQASYNEQFF; CDR3 DNA: TGTGCCAGCAGCCAAGCCTCCTACAATGAGCAGTTCTTC
V gene: TRBV10-3; clone size: -; J gene: TRBJ1-1; D gene: -; CDR3 protein: CAVRETATEAFF; CDR3 DNA: TGTGCCGTCAGAGAAACGGCCACTGAAGCTTTCTTT
V gene: TRBV11-2; clone size: few; J gene: TRBJ2-1; D gene: -; CDR3 protein: CASSSDHYNEQFF; CDR3 DNA: TGTGCCAGCAGCTCCGACCATTACAATGAGCAGTTCTTC
V gene: TRBV7-8; clone size: many; J gene: TRBJ1-2; D gene: -; CDR3 protein: CASSDGQPNYGYTF; CDR3 DNA: TGTGCCAGCAGCGACGGACAGCCTAACTATGGCTACACCTTC